Below, 31 T cell receptor beta chains from the same sample are listed, as sequenced in a study of follicular helper T cells after annual influenza vaccination. The time point is: 2015-2016 season, pre-vaccination. This table comes from immunoSEQ multiplex PCR, and its TCRdb copy is limited to in-frame clones, with some not included. Among more than 9,500 clones listed, 80% were seen once. The material sequenced was CXCR5+ CD38- circulating T follicular helper cells from blood, taken on the day of influenza vaccination. Subset in this sample: circulating Tfh, non-naive CD4+CXCR5+PD-1+ (ICOS+CD38+ or ICOS-CD38-). The receptors come from an adult who received the influenza vaccine.

The chain couples TRBV11-2 to TRBJ1-1, with D unresolved. This CDR3 has 12 residues. Between the trimmed V and J ends, which lost 8 bases and 1 base, there was a span of 8 bases. The germline gives CDR1 SGHAT, CDR2 FQNNGV. The CDR3 bases are TGTGCCAGCGGGTGGAGGAACACTGAAGCTTTCTTT. Its translation is CASGWRNTEAFF. The full variable domain, with the rest looked up from reference TRBV11-2 and TRBJ1-1, is EAGVAQSPRYKIIEKRQSVAFWCNPISGHATLYWYQQILGQGPKLLIQFQNNGVVDDSQLPKDRFSAERLKGVDSTLKIQPAKLEDSAVYLCASGWRNTEAFFGQGTRLTVV.

This chain connects TRBV10-2 to TRBJ2-6; D tentatively reads TRBD1 or TRBD2 (5 bases each). V was pared by 3 bases and J by 3 bases, with 9 bases between. This CDR3 is built from 15 residues. The germline V gene encodes CDR1 WSHSY and CDR2 SAAADI. The CDR3 nucleotides read TGCGCCAGCAGTGATTGGGGGTTTGGGGCCAACGTCCTGACTTTC. Protein sequence: CASSDWGFGANVLTF.

J is TRBJ1-6 and V is TRBV28; tentatively, D is TRBD1 (5 bases). Germline CDR1 reads MDHEN; CDR2 reads SYDVKM. The ends were cut back, 3 bases at V and 7 bases at J, with 10 bases in the middle. The CDR3 is 14 residues long. CDR3 region: CASSFPGGNSPLHF. The DNA for the CDR3 is TGTGCCAGCAGTTTTCCGGGGGGGAATTCACCCCTCCACTTT.

The V call is TRBV19, the J call TRBJ2-3, with 7 bases lining up with TRBD2. Per germline, CDR1 LNHDA and CDR2 SQIVND (reference sequence). With V trimmed by 3 bases and J by 0 bases, 9 bases remained unmatched. CDR3 length equals 17 residues. The CDR3, as DNA: TGTGCCAGTAGTATCTTAGGAGCGGGAATTAGCACAGATACGCAGTATTTT. This translates into CASSILGAGISTDTQYF. The variable domain in full, completed from reference TRBV19 and TRBJ2-3, reads DGGITQSPKYLFRKEGQNVTLSCEQNLNHDAMYWYRQDPGQGLRLIYYSQIVNDFQKGDIAEGYSVSREKKESFPLTVTSAQKNPTAFYLCASSILGAGISTDTQYFGPGTRLTVL.

The chain uses TRBV7-2 and TRBJ1-3; no clear D gene. This CDR3 has 15 amino acids. Per germline, CDR1 SGHTA and CDR2 FQGNSA. Trimming took 7 bases from V and 0 from J, leaving 13 bases between them. CDR3 sequence (DNA): TGTGCCAGCATCCTAACCTTTAGCTCTGGAAACACCATATATTTT. Translated, it gives CASILTFSSGNTIYF.

This chain connects TRBV20-1 to TRBJ1-2; D is undetermined. Germline CDR1 is DFQATT and CDR2 is SNEGSKA (reference sequence). V was shortened by 7 bases and J by 5 bases, with 8 bases between the two germline ends. The CDR3 is 10 amino acids. In DNA form, the CDR3 reads TGCAGTGTTTCGAAATATGGCTACACCTTC. This codes for CSVSKYGYTF.

Here the CDR3 reads CASSLRSNTEAFF. CDR3 in DNA: TGTGCCAGCAGTTTGAGGAGCAACACTGAAGCTTTCTTT. The chain carries TRBV6-5 and TRBJ1-1; D is ambiguous. CDR3 length: 13 residues. Trimming removed 4 bases from V and 2 bases from J, with 8 bases in between. Germline CDR1 reads MNHEY; CDR2 reads SVGAGI.

This chain uses TRBV6-6 with TRBJ1-1; D uncertain. V was cut by 6 bases and J by 3 bases, with 11 bases left in between. CDR3 size: 13 residues. Germline CDR1 and CDR2: MNHNY and SVGAGI (reference sequence). CDR3 in amino acids: CASSPLGDTEAFF. The CDR3 DNA reads as TGTGCCAGCAGCCCCCTAGGTGACACTGAAGCTTTCTTT.

V gene TRBV5-6 combines with J gene TRBJ2-4; no definite D call. This CDR3 contains 15 residues. V lost 1 base and J 6 bases, leaving 14 bases between the germline ends. Germline assignment: CDR1 SGHDT and CDR2 YYEEEE. CDR3 DNA sequence: TGTGCCAGCAGCTTGTCGGGCTCCCCGGGAAACATTCAGTACTTC. This translates into CASSLSGSPGNIQYF.

The V and J genes are TRBV28 and TRBJ1-4; D is uncertain. Germline values: CDR1 MDHEN, CDR2 SYDVKM. Trimming took off 5 bases at V and 5 bases at J, with 18 bases between the two ends. The CDR3 has 16 residues. The CDR3 spells CASSPALAALNEKLFF. CDR3 nucleotide sequence: TGTGCCAGCAGTCCCGCGCTGGCAGCCTTAAATGAAAAACTGTTTTTT. The variable domain in full, with the rest retrieved from reference TRBV28 and TRBJ1-4, is DVKVTQSSRYLVKRTGEKVFLECVQDMDHENMFWYRQDPGLGLRLIYFSYDVKMKEKGDIPEGYSVSREKKERFSLILESASTNQTSMYLCASSPALAALNEKLFFGSGTQLSVL.

The CDR3 protein is CARTLGNLAKNIQYF. The CDR3 coding sequence is TGTGCCAGAACCCTAGGCAACTTAGCCAAAAACATTCAGTACTTC. This chain connects TRBV19 to TRBJ2-4; D call uncertain. The CDR3 length is 15 residues. Germline-derived CDR1 and CDR2 are LNHDA and SQIVND (reference sequence). Trimming removed 9 bases at V and 0 bases at J, with 15 bases between.

This sequence joins TRBV15 and TRBJ1-1; the D gene is possibly TRBD1 (5 bases). Germline CDR1 is LNHNV and CDR2 is YYDKDF (reference sequence). V lost 6 bases to trimming and J lost 0 bases, with 17 bases between them. CDR3 length: 16 amino acids. The chain's CDR3 is CATSPARQGMNTEAFF. The CDR3 DNA reads TGTGCCACCAGTCCTGCACGGCAGGGCATGAACACTGAAGCTTTCTTT. Filled out from reference TRBV15 and TRBJ1-1, the complete variable domain reads DAMVIQNPRYQVTQFGKPVTLSCSQTLNHNVMYWYQQKSSQAPKLLFHYYDKDFNNEADTPDNFQSRRPNTSFCFLDIRSPGLGDTAMYLCATSPARQGMNTEAFFGQGTRLTVV.

This clone showed up just once. The genes are TRBV30 and TRBJ1-1, with a possible D match to TRBD1 (5 bases). Germline CDR1 reads GTSNPN; CDR2 reads SVGIG (reference sequence). The CDR3 is 13 residues long. Trimming stripped 4 bases from V and 8 bases from J, with 17 bases between. The CDR3 nucleotides are TGTGCCTGGACCCGTCCCCCTGGGACGGAAGCTTTCTTT. Amino acid sequence: CAWTRPPGTEAFF.

The V and J genes are TRBV5-6 and TRBJ2-1; TRBD1 matches 7 bases. V shed 5 bases and J 4 bases; nucleotides not matched to a gene: 6. Germline-derived CDR1 and CDR2 are SGHDT and YYEEEE. The CDR3 sequence is 14 residues long. Written as DNA, the CDR3 is TGTGCCAGCAGTTACAGACAGGGATACAATGAGCAGTTCTTC. This sequence encodes CASSYRQGYNEQFF.

The chain uses TRBV19 and TRBJ1-1; possible D gene TRBD1, 6 bases. The CDR3 consists of 18 residues. CDR1 is LNHDA and CDR2 is SQIVND in the germline V gene (reference sequence). V lost 8 bases, J lost 1 base, and 26 bases lay in between. CDR3 residues: CASSVGGTGSKTNTEAFF. The CDR3 DNA reads as TGTGCCAGTTCGGTAGGGGGAACAGGATCAAAAACGAACACTGAAGCTTTCTTT.

The chain recombines TRBV5-4 with TRBJ2-3, with 7 bases aligning to TRBD2. The length of the CDR3 is 15 residues. V lost 4 bases, J lost 3 bases, and 8 bases stayed unmatched. Per the germline V gene, CDR1 is SGHNT and CDR2 is YYREEE (reference sequence). The CDR3 sequence is CASSPILAVTDTQYF. CDR3 DNA: TGTGCCAGCAGCCCCATTCTAGCGGTAACAGATACGCAGTATTTT.

The rearrangement links TRBV30 to TRBJ2-3, with D unresolved. The CDR3 spans 12 residues. Germline CDR1 GTSNPN, CDR2 SVGIG (reference sequence). Trimming left V 0 bases short and J 2 bases short, with 3 bases between. The CDR3 reads CAWSVLTDTQYF. CDR3 nucleotide sequence: TGTGCCTGGAGTGTACTCACAGATACGCAGTATTTT.

This clone was detected only a few times. This chain uses TRBV18 with TRBJ1-5; possible D gene TRBD1, 5 bases. The germline V and J ends were trimmed by 3 bases and 5 bases, with 8 bases remaining between them. The CDR3 runs 13 residues. Germline assignment: CDR1 KGHSH and CDR2 LQKENI. In nucleotides, the CDR3 is TGTGCCAGCTCACCGCAGGGAGATCAGCCCCAGCATTTT. It encodes CASSPQGDQPQHF.

The chain recombines TRBV2 with TRBJ1-3; 8 bases fit TRBD1. V shed 5 bases, J shed 2 bases, and the junction held 2 bases outside the gene matches. The germline CDR1 and CDR2 sequences are SNHLY and FYNNEI. The CDR3 covers 14 residues. CDR3 in DNA: TGTGCCAGCAGTCGGACAGGGCCTGGAAACACCATATATTTT. This translates into CASSRTGPGNTIYF.

This chain's CDR3 is CASSRRRGLGNTIYF. The CDR3 DNA follows: TGTGCCAGCAGCCGGCGCAGGGGGCTTGGAAACACCATATATTTT. This chain links TRBV5-6 with TRBJ1-3; 8 bases fit TRBD1. The CDR3 loop spans 15 amino acids. In germline, CDR1 is SGHDT, CDR2 YYEEEE. V lost 4 bases and J lost 3; bases outside the gene matches: 6.

V and J are TRBV7-9 and TRBJ1-1, with a possible D match to TRBD1 (5 bases). Deletions cut 5 bases from V and 6 bases from J, with 16 bases between. Germline CDR1 is SEHNR and CDR2 is FQNEAQ (reference sequence). The CDR3 sequence is 14 residues long. CDR3 DNA sequence: TGTGCCAGCAGCCAAGAGATAGGGACCGCTGAAGCTTTCTTT. Translation: CASSQEIGTAEAFF.

The chain uses TRBV2 and TRBJ2-1, with D perhaps TRBD1 (6 bases). This CDR3 comprises 14 residues. V lost 8 bases to trimming and J lost 3 bases, with 14 bases between them. The germline V gene has CDR1 SNHLY and CDR2 FYNNEI. CDR3 protein: CASEWGQGYNEQFF. DNA of the CDR3: TGTGCCAGCGAGTGGGGGCAGGGCTACAATGAGCAGTTCTTC.

J is TRBJ1-2 and V is TRBV18; TRBD1 agrees at 9 bases. The CDR3 extends over 16 amino acids. The trim removed 4 bases at V and 3 bases at J, leaving 9 bases unmatched. Germline V gives CDR1 KGHSH, CDR2 LQKENI. This CDR3 is CASSLWPGQGDYGYTF. CDR3 sequence (DNA): TGTGCCAGCTCACTCTGGCCGGGACAGGGTGACTATGGCTACACCTTC. The full variable domain, with the rest looked up from reference TRBV18 and TRBJ1-2, is NAGVMQNPRHLVRRRGQEARLRCSPMKGHSHVYWYRQLPEEGLKFMVYLQKENIIDESGMPKERFSAEFPKEGPSILRIQQVVRGDSAAYFCASSLWPGQGDYGYTFGSGTRLTVV.

This clone was found once. V is TRBV7-2 and J is TRBJ2-1; D might be TRBD1 (5 bases). The CDR3 sequence is 16 residues long. The germline CDR1 and CDR2 sequences are SGHTA and FQGNSA. V shed 3 bases and J shed 5 bases, with 17 bases lying between them. The CDR3 DNA follows: TGTGCCAGCAGCTTCCAGCTGGACACCCGGAACAATGAGCAGTTCTTC. Its translation is CASSFQLDTRNNEQFF.

The chain is built from TRBV9 and TRBJ2-1; a possible D gene is TRBD1 (5 bases). The CDR3 sequence is 15 residues long. V dropped 4 bases and J dropped 2 bases, with 13 bases sitting between them. Germline loops: CDR1 SGDLS, CDR2 YYNGEE. CDR3 protein: CASSPGMGTYNEQFF. CDR3 DNA: TGTGCCAGCAGCCCAGGGATGGGAACCTACAATGAGCAGTTCTTC.

The V call is TRBV10-1, the J call TRBJ1-1; tentative D call: TRBD1 (6 bases). The length of the CDR3 is 14 residues. V lost 4 bases and J 1 base, leaving 10 bases between the germline ends. Germline assignment: CDR1 WNHNN and CDR2 SYGVQD (reference sequence). The CDR3 DNA reads as TGCGCCAGCAGTGTGGGGGGGCAGAACACTGAAGCTTTCTTT. Its protein product is CASSVGGQNTEAFF.

This clone was recorded once. The chain combines TRBV5-6 with TRBJ2-3; D might be TRBD1 or TRBD2, each matching 6 bases. V lost 3 bases to trimming and J lost 1 base, with 15 bases between them. Germline V gene sequence: CDR1 SGHDT, CDR2 YYEEEE. The CDR3 length is 16 residues. CDR3 nucleotides: TGTGCCAGCAGCTGGAGGGACTGGGGGCGCACAGATACGCAGTATTTT. Translating it yields CASSWRDWGRTDTQYF.

This clone was picked up a small number of times. The rearrangement joins TRBV18 to TRBJ1-2, with TRBD1 as a possible D gene (6 bases). Trimming cost V 6 bases and J 8 bases, with 13 bases left between them. The CDR3 is 12 residues long. The germline V gene encodes CDR1 KGHSH and CDR2 LQKENI. The CDR3 sequence: CASSPGDVGYTF. CDR3 coding DNA: TGTGCCAGCTCCCCAGGGGACGTCGGCTACACCTTC.

The chain links TRBV29-1 to TRBJ2-7; 10 bases agree with TRBD1. Germline V gene lookup returns CDR1 SQVTM and CDR2 ANQGSEA. V gave up 6 bases and J gave up 4 bases; unmatched junction bases: 6. This CDR3 has 13 amino acids. In DNA form, the CDR3 reads TGCAGCGTCGATAGGGGACAGGGGTACGAGCAGTACTTC. As protein: CSVDRGQGYEQYF.

This clone is a singleton in its sample. The CDR3 DNA follows: TGTGCCAGCAGCGTGTCACATGACTCTGGAAACACCATATATTTT. This sequence encodes CASSVSHDSGNTIYF. The chain couples TRBV9 to TRBJ1-3; D gene unclear. CDR1 SGDLS and CDR2 YYNGEE come from the germline V gene. This CDR3 is built from 15 residues. V dropped 2 bases and J dropped 0 bases, with 9 bases sitting between them.

A single count supports this clone. The rearrangement joins TRBV5-1 to TRBJ2-5, with 7 bases identical to TRBD1. Germline-derived CDR1 and CDR2 are SGHRS and YFSETQ. CDR3 length: 14 amino acids. The V and J ends lost 0 bases and 5 bases, in that order; junction bases with no gene match: 4. CDR3 sequence (DNA): TGCGCCAGCAGCTTGGGAGGGGGCCATGAGACCCAGTACTTC. Residues: CASSLGGGHETQYF.